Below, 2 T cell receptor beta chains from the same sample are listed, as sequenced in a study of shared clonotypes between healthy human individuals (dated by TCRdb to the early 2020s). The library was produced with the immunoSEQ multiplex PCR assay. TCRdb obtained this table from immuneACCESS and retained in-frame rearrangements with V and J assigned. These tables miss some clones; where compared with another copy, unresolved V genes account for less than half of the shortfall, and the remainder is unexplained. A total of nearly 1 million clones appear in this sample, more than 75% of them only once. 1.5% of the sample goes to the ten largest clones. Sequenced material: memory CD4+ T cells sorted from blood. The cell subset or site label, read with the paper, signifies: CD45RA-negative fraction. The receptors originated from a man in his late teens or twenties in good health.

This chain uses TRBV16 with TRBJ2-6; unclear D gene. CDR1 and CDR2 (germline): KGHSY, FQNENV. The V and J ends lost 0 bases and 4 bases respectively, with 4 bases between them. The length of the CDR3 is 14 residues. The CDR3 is CASSQSAGANVLTF. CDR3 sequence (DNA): TGTGCCAGCAGCCAATCAGCGGGGGCCAACGTCCTGACTTTC.

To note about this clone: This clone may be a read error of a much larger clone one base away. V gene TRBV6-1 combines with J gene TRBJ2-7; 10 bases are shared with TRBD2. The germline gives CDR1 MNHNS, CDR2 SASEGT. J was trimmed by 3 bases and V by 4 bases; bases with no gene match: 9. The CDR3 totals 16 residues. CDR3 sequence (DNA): TGTGCCAGCAGTGTGGAAGCTAGCGGGGGTATCTACGAGCAGTACTTC. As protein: CASSVEASGGIYEQYF.